Sequencing of this T cell receptor beta chain was carried out in a study of CD8+ T cells in alopecia areata. The CDR3 contains 14 residues. The V end lost 4 bases, the J end lost 0 bases, and 10 bases lay between the germline ends. Per the germline V gene, CDR1 is GTSNPN and CDR2 is SVGIG (reference sequence). Treatment noted: oral pan-JAK inhibitor, 5-10 mg twice daily. Patients with alopecia areata provided lesional scalp punch biopsies as well as peripheral blood. Extraction and reverse transcription of RNA yielded cDNA as the sequencing template. The data were produced by immunoSEQ multiplex PCR, yet TCRdb's version contains in-frame clones alone and is incomplete. The sample carries under 150,000 clones, 56% recorded once.

The sample consisted of CD4+ T cells sorted from blood, taken at week 24, from a patient treated with tofacitinib. The chain combines TRBV30 with TRBJ1-5; D gene uncertain. This clonotype was obtained from a human donor with alopecia areata. This chain's CDR3 is CAWNQADSNQPQHF. The CDR3 bases are TGTGCCTGGAATCAGGCAGATAGCAATCAGCCCCAGCATTTT.